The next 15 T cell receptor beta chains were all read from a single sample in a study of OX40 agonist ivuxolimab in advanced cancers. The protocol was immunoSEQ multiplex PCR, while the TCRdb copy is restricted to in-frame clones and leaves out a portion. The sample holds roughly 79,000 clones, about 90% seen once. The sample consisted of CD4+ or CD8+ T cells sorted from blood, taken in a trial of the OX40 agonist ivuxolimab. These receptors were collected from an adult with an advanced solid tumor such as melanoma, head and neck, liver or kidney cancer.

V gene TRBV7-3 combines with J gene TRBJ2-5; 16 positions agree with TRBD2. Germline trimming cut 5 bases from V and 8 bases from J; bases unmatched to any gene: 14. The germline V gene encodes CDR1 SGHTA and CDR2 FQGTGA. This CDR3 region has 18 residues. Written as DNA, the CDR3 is TGTGCCAGCAGCCCACACCAACCCGGGACTAGCGGGGGGGCTACCCAGTACTTC. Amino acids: CASSPHQPGTSGGATQYF.

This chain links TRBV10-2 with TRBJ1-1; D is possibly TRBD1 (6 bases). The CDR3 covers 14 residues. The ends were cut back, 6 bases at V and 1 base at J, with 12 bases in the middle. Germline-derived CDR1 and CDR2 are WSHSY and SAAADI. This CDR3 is CASRQGSWNTEAFF. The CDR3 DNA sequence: TGCGCCAGCAGGCAGGGGTCGTGGAACACTGAAGCTTTCTTT.

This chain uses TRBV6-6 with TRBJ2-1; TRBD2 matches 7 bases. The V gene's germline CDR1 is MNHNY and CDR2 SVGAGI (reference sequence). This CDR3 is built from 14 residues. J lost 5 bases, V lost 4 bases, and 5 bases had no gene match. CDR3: CASSSSGLNNEQFF. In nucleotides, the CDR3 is TGTGCCAGCAGTTCCTCGGGACTAAACAATGAGCAGTTCTTC.

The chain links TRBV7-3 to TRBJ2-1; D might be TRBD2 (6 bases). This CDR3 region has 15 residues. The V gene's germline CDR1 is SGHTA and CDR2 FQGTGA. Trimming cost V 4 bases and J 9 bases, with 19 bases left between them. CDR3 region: CASSSGLAGTSEQFF. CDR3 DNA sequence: TGTGCCAGCAGCTCCGGACTCGCGGGAACATCTGAGCAGTTCTTC.

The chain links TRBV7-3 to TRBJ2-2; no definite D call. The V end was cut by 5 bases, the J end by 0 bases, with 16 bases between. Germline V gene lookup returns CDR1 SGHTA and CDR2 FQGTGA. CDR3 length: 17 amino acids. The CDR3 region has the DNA TGTGCCAGCAGCAAAAACACAGTCGATCCGAACACCGGGGAGCTGTTTTTT. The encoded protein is CASSKNTVDPNTGELFF.

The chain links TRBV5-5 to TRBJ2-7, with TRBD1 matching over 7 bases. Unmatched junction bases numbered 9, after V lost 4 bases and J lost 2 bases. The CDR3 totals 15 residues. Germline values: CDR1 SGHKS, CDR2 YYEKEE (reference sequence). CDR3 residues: CASSRTGDSTYEQYF. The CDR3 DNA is TGTGCCAGCAGCCGCACCGGGGACAGTACCTACGAGCAGTACTTC.

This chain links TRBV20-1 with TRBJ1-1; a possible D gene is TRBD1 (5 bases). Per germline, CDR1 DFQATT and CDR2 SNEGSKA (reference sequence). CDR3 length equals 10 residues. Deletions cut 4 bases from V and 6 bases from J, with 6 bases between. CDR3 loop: CSAKGPEAFF. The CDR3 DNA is TGCAGTGCTAAGGGACCTGAAGCTTTCTTT.

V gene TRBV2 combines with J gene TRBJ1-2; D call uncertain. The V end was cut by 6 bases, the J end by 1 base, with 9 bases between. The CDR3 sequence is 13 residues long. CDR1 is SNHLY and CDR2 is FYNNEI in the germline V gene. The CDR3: CASREQINYGYTF. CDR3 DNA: TGTGCCAGCAGGGAGCAGATTAACTATGGCTACACCTTC.

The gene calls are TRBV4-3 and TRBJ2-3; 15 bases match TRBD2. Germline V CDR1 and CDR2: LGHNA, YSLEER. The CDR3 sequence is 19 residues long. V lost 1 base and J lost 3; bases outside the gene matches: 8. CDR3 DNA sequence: TGCGCCAGCAGCCAAGGGCCGTGGACTAGCGGGAGGGAAACAGATACGCAGTATTTT. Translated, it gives CASSQGPWTSGRETDTQYF.

The CDR3 loop reads CASSLSGLRSSYEQYF. For the CDR3, the DNA is TGTGCCAGCAGTTTATCTGGTCTTAGGAGCTCCTACGAGCAGTACTTC. This chain connects TRBV27 to TRBJ2-7; D unresolved. V shed 0 bases and J shed 0 bases, with 12 bases lying between them. CDR3 length equals 16 residues. Germline V gives CDR1 MNHEY, CDR2 SMNVEV (reference sequence).

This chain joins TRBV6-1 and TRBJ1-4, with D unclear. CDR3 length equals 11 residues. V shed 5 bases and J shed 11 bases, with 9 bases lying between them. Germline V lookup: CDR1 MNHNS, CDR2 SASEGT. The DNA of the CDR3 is TGTGCCAGCAGTTACCAGGATAAACTGTTTTTT. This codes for CASSYQDKLFF.

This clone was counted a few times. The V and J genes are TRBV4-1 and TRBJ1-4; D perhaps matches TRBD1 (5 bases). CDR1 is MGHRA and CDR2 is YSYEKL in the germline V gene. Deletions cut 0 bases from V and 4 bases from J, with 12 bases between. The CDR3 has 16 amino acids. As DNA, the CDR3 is TGCGCCAGCAGCCAAGATCGGGGGACGGGTAATGAAAAACTGTTTTTT. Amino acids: CASSQDRGTGNEKLFF.

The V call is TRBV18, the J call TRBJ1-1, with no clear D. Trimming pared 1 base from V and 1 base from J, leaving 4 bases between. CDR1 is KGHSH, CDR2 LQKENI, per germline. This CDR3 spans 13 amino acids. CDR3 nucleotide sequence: TGTGCCAGCTCACCACAGCCGAACACTGAAGCTTTCTTT. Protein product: CASSPQPNTEAFF.

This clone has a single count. The CDR3 DNA sequence: TGTGCCAGCAGCCCTACCTCAGATACGCAGTATTTT. It is translated as CASSPTSDTQYF. The chain combines TRBV7-2 with TRBJ2-3; no reliable D call. The CDR3 runs 12 residues. Trimming removed 5 bases from V and 4 bases from J, with 7 bases in between. CDR1 and CDR2 from the germline V gene are SGHTA and FQGNSA.

As DNA, the CDR3 is TGTGCCAGCAGCTTAGCCCCGGGACCAAGAAATGAGCAGTTCTTC. Translated: CASSLAPGPRNEQFF. The chain combines TRBV7-2 with TRBJ2-1; D tentatively fits TRBD1 or TRBD2 (5 bases each). V lost 0 bases and J 7 bases, leaving 13 bases between the germline ends. The germline CDR1 and CDR2 sequences are SGHTA and FQGNSA. This CDR3 has 15 residues. The whole variable domain, remainder taken from reference TRBV7-2 and TRBJ2-1, is GAGVSQSPSNKVTEKGKDVELRCDPISGHTALYWYRQSLGQGLEFLIYFQGNSAPDKSGLPSDRFSAERTGGSVSTLTIQRTQQEDSAVYLCASSLAPGPRNEQFFGPGTRLTVL.